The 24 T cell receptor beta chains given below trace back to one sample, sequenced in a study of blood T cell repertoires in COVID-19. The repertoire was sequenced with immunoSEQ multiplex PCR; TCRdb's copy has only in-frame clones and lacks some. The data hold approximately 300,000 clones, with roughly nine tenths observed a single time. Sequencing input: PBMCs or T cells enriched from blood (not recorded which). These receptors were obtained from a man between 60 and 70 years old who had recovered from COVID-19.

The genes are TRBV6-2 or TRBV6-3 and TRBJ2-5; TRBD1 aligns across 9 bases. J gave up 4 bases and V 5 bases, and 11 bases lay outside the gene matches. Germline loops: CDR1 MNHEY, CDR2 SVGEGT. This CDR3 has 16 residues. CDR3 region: CASSQGTGSTVETQYF. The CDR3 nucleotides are TGTGCCAGCAGTCAGGGGACAGGGAGCACAGTAGAGACCCAGTACTTC.

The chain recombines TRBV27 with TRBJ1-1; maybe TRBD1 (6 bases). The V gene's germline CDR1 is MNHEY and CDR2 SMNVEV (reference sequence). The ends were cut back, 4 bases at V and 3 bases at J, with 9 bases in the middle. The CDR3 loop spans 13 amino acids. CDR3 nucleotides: TGTGCCAGCAGTTCCAGGGGAGACACTGAAGCTTTCTTT. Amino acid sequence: CASSSRGDTEAFF.

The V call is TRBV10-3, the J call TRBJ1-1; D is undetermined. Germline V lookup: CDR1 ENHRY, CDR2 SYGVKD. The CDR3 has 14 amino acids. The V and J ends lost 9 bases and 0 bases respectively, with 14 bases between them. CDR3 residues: CAIGHGRMNTEAFF. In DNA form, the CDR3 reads TGTGCCATTGGTCACGGCAGGATGAACACTGAAGCTTTCTTT.

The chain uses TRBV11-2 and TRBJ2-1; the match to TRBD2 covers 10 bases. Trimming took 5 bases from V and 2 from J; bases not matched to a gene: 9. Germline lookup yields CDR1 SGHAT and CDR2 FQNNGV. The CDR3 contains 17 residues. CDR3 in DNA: TGTGCCAGCAGCCTCCGCGCTAGCGGGGGACCCTACAATGAGCAGTTCTTC. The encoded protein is CASSLRASGGPYNEQFF.

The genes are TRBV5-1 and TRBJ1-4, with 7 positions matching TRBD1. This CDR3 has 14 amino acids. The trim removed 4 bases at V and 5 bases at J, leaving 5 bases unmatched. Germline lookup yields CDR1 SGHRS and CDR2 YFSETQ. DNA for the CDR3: TGCGCCAGCAGCGGGGGACAGCGGAATGAAAAACTGTTTTTT. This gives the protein CASSGGQRNEKLFF.

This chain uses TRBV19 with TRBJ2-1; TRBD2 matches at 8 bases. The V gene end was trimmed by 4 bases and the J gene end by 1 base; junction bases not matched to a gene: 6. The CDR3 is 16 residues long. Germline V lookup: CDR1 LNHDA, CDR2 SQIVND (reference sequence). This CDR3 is CASSRARGASYNEQFF. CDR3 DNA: TGTGCCAGTAGTAGGGCGCGGGGGGCATCCTACAATGAGCAGTTCTTC.

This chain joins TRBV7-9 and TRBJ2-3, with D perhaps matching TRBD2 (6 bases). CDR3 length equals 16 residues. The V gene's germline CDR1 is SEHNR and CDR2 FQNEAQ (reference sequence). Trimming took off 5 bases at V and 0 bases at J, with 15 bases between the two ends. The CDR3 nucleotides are TGTGCCAGCAGCCTAGGGACTTCCCCGAGCACAGATACGCAGTATTTT. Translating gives CASSLGTSPSTDTQYF.

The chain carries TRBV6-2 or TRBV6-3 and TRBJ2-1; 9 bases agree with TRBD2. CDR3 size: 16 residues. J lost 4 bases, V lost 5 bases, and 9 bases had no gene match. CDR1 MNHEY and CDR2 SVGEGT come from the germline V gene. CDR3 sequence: CASSPPLAGTYNEQFF. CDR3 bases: TGTGCCAGCAGTCCCCCCCTAGCGGGGACTTACAATGAGCAGTTCTTC.

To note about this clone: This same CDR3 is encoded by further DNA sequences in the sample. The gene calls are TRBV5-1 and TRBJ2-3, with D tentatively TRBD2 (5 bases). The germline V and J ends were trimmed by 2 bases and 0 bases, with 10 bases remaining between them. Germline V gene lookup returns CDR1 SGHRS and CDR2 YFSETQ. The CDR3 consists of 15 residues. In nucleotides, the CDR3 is TGCGCCAGCAGCTTAGGACGCGGGAGCACAGATACGCAGTATTTT. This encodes CASSLGRGSTDTQYF.

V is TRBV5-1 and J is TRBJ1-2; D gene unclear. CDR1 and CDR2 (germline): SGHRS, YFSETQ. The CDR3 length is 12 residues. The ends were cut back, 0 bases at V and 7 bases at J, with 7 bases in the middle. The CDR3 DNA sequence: TGCGCCAGCAGCTTGGCCGGTGGTGGCTACACCTTC. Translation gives CASSLAGGGYTF.

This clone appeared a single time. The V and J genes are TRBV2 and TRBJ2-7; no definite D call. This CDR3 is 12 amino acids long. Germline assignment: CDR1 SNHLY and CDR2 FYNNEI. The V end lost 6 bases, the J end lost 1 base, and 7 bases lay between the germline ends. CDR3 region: CASSVFSYEQYF. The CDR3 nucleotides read TGTGCCAGCAGCGTGTTTTCCTACGAGCAGTACTTC.

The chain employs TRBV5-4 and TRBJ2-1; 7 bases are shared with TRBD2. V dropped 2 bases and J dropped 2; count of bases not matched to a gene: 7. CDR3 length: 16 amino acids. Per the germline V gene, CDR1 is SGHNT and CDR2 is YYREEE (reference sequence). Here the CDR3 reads CASSFGGGGTYNEQFF. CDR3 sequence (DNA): TGTGCCAGCAGCTTCGGCGGGGGAGGAACCTACAATGAGCAGTTCTTC. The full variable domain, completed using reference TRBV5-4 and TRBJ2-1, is ETGVTQSPTHLIKTRGQQVTLRCSSQSGHNTVSWYQQALGQGPQFIFQYYREEENGRGNFPPRFSGLQFPNYSSELNVNALELDDSALYLCASSFGGGGTYNEQFFGPGTRLTVL.

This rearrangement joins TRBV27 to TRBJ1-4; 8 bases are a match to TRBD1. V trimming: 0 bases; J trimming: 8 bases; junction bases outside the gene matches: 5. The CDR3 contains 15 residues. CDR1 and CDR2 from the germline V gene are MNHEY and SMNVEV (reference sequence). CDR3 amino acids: CASSLSWQGAEKLFF. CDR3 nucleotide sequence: TGTGCCAGCAGTTTATCGTGGCAGGGGGCGGAAAAACTGTTTTTT.

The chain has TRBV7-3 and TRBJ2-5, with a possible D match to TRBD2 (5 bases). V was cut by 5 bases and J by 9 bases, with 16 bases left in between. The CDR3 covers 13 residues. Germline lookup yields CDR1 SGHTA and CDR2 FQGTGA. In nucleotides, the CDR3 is TGTGCCAGCAGCAAGGACGACCTCGGGGCCCAGTACTTC. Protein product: CASSKDDLGAQYF.

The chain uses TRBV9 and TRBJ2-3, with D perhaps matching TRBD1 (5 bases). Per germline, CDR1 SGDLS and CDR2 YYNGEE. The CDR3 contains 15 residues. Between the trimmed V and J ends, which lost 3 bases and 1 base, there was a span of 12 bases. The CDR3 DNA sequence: TGTGCCAGCAGCGAACAGGATCTGCGCACAGATACGCAGTATTTT. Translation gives CASSEQDLRTDTQYF.

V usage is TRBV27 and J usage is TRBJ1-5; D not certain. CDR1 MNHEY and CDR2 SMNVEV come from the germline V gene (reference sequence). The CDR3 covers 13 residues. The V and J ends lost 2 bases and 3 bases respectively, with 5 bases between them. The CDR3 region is CASSLRFNQPQHF. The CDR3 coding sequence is TGTGCCAGCAGTTTACGGTTCAATCAGCCCCAGCATTTT.

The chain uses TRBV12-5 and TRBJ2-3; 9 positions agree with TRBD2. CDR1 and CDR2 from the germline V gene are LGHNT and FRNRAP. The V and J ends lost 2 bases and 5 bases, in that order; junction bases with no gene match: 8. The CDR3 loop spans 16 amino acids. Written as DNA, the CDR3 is TGTGCTAGTGGTTTGTTTTTAGCGGGAGAAATAGATACGCAGTATTTT. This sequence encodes CASGLFLAGEIDTQYF.

Written as DNA, the CDR3 is TGTGCCAGCAGTTACAAGGGGTTTAATGAAAAACTGTTTTTT. Encoded protein: CASSYKGFNEKLFF. The V and J genes are TRBV6-5 and TRBJ1-4; D might be TRBD1 (5 bases). The CDR3 runs to 14 residues. V was trimmed by 2 bases and J by 4 bases, leaving 8 bases between them. CDR1 and CDR2 from the germline V gene are MNHEY and SVGAGI.

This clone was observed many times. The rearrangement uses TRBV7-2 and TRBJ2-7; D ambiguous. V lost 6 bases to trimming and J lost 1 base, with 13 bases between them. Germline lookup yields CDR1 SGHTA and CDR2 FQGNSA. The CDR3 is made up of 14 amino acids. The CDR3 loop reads CASRVGQASYEQYF. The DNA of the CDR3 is TGTGCCAGCAGAGTTGGGCAGGCTTCCTACGAGCAGTACTTC.

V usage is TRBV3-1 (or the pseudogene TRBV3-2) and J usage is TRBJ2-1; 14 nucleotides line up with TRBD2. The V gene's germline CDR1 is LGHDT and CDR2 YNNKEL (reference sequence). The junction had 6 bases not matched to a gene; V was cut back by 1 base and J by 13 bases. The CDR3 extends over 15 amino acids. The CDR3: CASSQAGTSGGGQFF. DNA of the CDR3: TGTGCCAGCAGCCAAGCAGGGACTAGCGGGGGAGGACAGTTCTTC.

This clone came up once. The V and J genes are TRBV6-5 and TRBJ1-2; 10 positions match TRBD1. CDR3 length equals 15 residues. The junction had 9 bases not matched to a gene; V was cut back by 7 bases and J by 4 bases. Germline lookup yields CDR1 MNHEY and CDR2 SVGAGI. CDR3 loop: CASIPGQGSGYGYTF. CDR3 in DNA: TGTGCCAGCATCCCGGGACAGGGGAGCGGCTATGGCTACACCTTC.

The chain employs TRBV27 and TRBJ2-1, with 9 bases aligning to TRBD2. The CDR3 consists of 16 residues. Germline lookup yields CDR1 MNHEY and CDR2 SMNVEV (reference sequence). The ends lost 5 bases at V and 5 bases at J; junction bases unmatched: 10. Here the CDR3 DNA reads TGTGCCAGCAGTGGCCTTGGGACTAGCCCCGACAATGAGCAGTTCTTC. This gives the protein CASSGLGTSPDNEQFF.

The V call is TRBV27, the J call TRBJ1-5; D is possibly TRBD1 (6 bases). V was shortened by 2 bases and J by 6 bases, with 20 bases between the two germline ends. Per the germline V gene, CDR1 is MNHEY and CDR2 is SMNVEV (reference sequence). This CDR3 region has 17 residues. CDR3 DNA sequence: TGTGCCAGCAGTTTAGTCGCCGCACAGGGCGTTCCTCAGCCCCAGCATTTT. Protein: CASSLVAAQGVPQPQHF.

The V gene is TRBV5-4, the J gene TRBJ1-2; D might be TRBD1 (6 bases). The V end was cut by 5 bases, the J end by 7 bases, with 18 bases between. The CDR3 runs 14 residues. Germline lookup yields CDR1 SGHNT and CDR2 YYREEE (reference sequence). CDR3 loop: CASRLMGAFSGYTF. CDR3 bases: TGTGCCAGCAGATTGATGGGGGCCTTCTCTGGCTACACCTTC. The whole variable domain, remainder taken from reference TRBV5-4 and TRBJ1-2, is ETGVTQSPTHLIKTRGQQVTLRCSSQSGHNTVSWYQQALGQGPQFIFQYYREEENGRGNFPPRFSGLQFPNYSSELNVNALELDDSALYLCASRLMGAFSGYTFGSGTRLTVV.